These T cell receptor beta chains were read from a single sample in a study of regulatory T cells in long-lasting Graves disease. TCRdb recomputed calls from the multiplex PCR reads with MiXCR, one row per CDR3 protein. The sample consists of 350,000 to 500,000 distinct CDR3 sequences, about 15% of them appearing once. These data were also filed under a second study, of T cells in Graves' hyperthyroidism and ophthalmopathy.

The sample in question was peripheral blood mononuclear cells (PBMCs), obtained at new diagnosis, from a patient treated with antithyroid drugs. The receptors were sampled from a woman younger than 35 with Graves disease. The CDR3 runs from the conserved cysteine through the conserved F or W.

J: TRBJ2-3; V: TRBV5-6; CDR3: CASSPPGGMVRTQYF
J: TRBJ2-5; V: TRBV20-1; CDR3: CSVETSFQETQYF
J: TRBJ2-2; V: TRBV7-2; CDR3: CASSFNSPGTSDTGELFF
J: TRBJ2-3; V: TRBV9; CDR3: CASSVEAADTQYF
J: TRBJ1-2; V: TRBV6-2/TRBV6-3; CDR3: CASSYSSKGRPYGYTF
J: TRBJ1-1; V: TRBV28; CDR3: CASSTPGNTEAFF
J: TRBJ2-3; V: TRBV20-1; CDR3: CSGEKTGGPAVGNTQYF
J: TRBJ2-1; V: TRBV18; CDR3: CASSTGLAGGPTTNEQFF
J: TRBJ2-3; V: TRBV7-2; CDR3: CASSSQGPDTQYF
J: TRBJ1-1; V: TRBV2; CDR3: CASRETGPRGAFF
J: TRBJ1-5; V: TRBV19; CDR3: CASSMSSPYQPQHF
J: TRBJ1-5; V: TRBV7-3; CDR3: CASSLVVRASCNQPQHF
J: TRBJ1-2; V: TRBV12-3/TRBV12-4; CDR3: CASTGRDKNYGYTF
J: TRBJ1-1; V: TRBV20-1; CDR3: CSSEWGATEAFF
J: TRBJ2-5; V: TRBV7-2; CDR3: CASSLDAGQETQYF
J: TRBJ2-7; V: TRBV27; CDR3: CASRPGLAGAEQYF
J: TRBJ2-3; V: TRBV20-1; CDR3: CSAREVPSGRAARPDTQYF
J: TRBJ1-4; V: TRBV27; CDR3: CASSPPTGGVGEKLFF
J: TRBJ2-7; V: TRBV28; CDR3: CASSFPRGGYYEQYF
J: TRBJ1-1; V: TRBV7-2; CDR3: CASSLRDRVGGTEAFF
J: TRBJ2-2; V: TRBV18; CDR3: CASSPPGQGRAGELFF
J: TRBJ2-2; V: TRBV12-3/TRBV12-4; CDR3: CASINLGRTGELFF
J: TRBJ2-3; V: TRBV29-1; CDR3: CSVVERTNTDTQYF
J: TRBJ2-3; V: TRBV29-1; CDR3: CSVTSGRGLTDTQYF
J: TRBJ2-1; V: TRBV20-1; CDR3: CSARTSGIFYNEQFF
J: TRBJ2-7; V: TRBV6-1; CDR3: CASSQPRDRGEQYF
J: TRBJ2-7; V: TRBV10-3; CDR3: CAISESKAGGDSYEQYF
J: TRBJ2-5; V: TRBV27; CDR3: CASSLSRGQETQYF
J: TRBJ1-1; V: TRBV5-1; CDR3: CASSLVGMNTEAFF
J: TRBJ2-5; V: TRBV10-1; CDR3: CASRAIQETQYF
J: TRBJ2-1; V: TRBV20-1; CDR3: CSADGMYNEQFF
J: TRBJ2-1; V: TRBV14; CDR3: CASSQEGLSAYNEQFF
J: TRBJ2-7; V: TRBV28; CDR3: CASSLRDLTYEQYF
J: TRBJ2-1; V: TRBV7-9; CDR3: CASSRNAAGASSYNEQFF
J: TRBJ2-1; V: TRBV20-1; CDR3: CSAEAGTVDNEQFF
J: TRBJ2-7; V: TRBV5-1; CDR3: CASSLNRMTYEQYF
J: TRBJ2-5; V: TRBV18; CDR3: CASSSGGFPQETQYF
J: TRBJ2-7; V: TRBV28; CDR3: CASSRSGPTYEQYF
J: TRBJ2-7; V: TRBV4-1; CDR3: CASSQDITPYEQYF
J: TRBJ2-2; V: TRBV5-4; CDR3: CASSGERSQNTGELFF
J: TRBJ2-7; V: TRBV28; CDR3: CASSLPSGRIYEQYF
J: TRBJ2-6; V: TRBV7-3; CDR3: CASSPGTGISGANVLTF
J: TRBJ2-1; V: TRBV6-1; CDR3: CASSRTGLANPEQFF
J: TRBJ2-7; V: TRBV27; CDR3: CASSFSPSRGQLYKQYF
J: TRBJ1-5; V: TRBV12-3/TRBV12-4; CDR3: CASSLPVSNQPQHF
J: TRBJ2-3; V: TRBV7-9; CDR3: CASSLVPTDTQYF
J: TRBJ1-2; V: TRBV12-3/TRBV12-4; CDR3: CASSSVPGGYTF
J: TRBJ1-1; V: TRBV7-2; CDR3: CASSFSTGAEAFF
J: TRBJ2-7; V: TRBV11-2; CDR3: CASSLAGGGPYEQYF
J: TRBJ2-7; V: TRBV6-6; CDR3: CASSYSSSFTGNYEQYF
J: TRBJ2-3; V: TRBV10-1; CDR3: CATSGLGTDTQYF
J: TRBJ2-7; V: TRBV6-1; CDR3: CASRQDRTVAYEQYF
J: TRBJ2-7; V: TRBV6-2/TRBV6-3; CDR3: CASSYSSSGSWFLFYEQYF
J: TRBJ2-7; V: TRBV20-1; CDR3: CSARDPAGQYF
J: TRBJ2-7; V: TRBV12-3/TRBV12-4; CDR3: CASSLVLGALGEQYF